The 10 T cell receptor beta chains in this list originate from one sample, sequenced in a study of CD8 T cells in Susac syndrome. The RNA, roughly 0.45 to 1 ug, was put through reverse transcription using random hexamers. TCRdb used MiXCR to reprocess the immunoSEQ multiplex PCR reads, holding one entry per CDR3 protein. The sample includes around 280,000 distinct CDR3 sequences, 70% to 90% of them seen just once. Sequencing was performed on CD8+ T cells from PBMCs. The receptors originated from a human donor with multiple sclerosis.

This sequence joins TRBV6-5 and TRBJ1-1; no clear D. V was pared by 10 bases and J by 0 bases, with 15 bases between. CDR3 length: 14 amino acids. Germline V lookup: CDR1 MNHEY, CDR2 SVGAGI. CDR3: CATLPTAMNTEAFF. DNA for the CDR3: TGTGCCACCCTTCCAACAGCAATGAACACTGAAGCTTTCTTT.

This clonotype has just a few counts. The chain employs TRBV7-9 and TRBJ1-2, with 10 bases fitting TRBD1. The junction had 2 bases not matched to a gene; V was cut back by 1 base and J by 3 bases. Germline CDR1 SEHNR, CDR2 FQNEAQ (reference sequence). CDR3 length: 15 residues. CDR3 nucleotides: TGTGCCAGCAGCTTAGAGGGACAGGGGCACTATGGCTACACCTTC. This translates into CASSLEGQGHYGYTF.

The chain couples TRBV27 to TRBJ2-7; 7 bases are a match to TRBD1. J was trimmed by 6 bases and V by 8 bases; bases with no gene match: 7. This CDR3 is 12 amino acids long. Germline V gene lookup returns CDR1 MNHEY and CDR2 SMNVEV (reference sequence). CDR3 nucleotides: TGTGCCAGCCCGGAACAGGGGCCCGAGCAGTACTTC. It encodes CASPEQGPEQYF.

J is TRBJ2-7 and V is TRBV7-9; D ambiguous. Trimming left V 5 bases short and J 3 bases short, with 14 bases between. Germline-derived CDR1 and CDR2 are SEHNR and FQNEAQ (reference sequence). The CDR3 has 14 amino acids. The CDR3 DNA follows: TGTGCCAGCAGCCGAACCCGAAGTTTCTACGAGCAGTACTTC. It specifies CASSRTRSFYEQYF.

J is TRBJ2-1 and V is TRBV5-6; the match to TRBD2 covers 7 bases. The CDR3 extends over 16 amino acids. The V and J ends lost 1 base and 3 bases, in that order; junction bases with no gene match: 7. Germline loops: CDR1 SGHDT, CDR2 YYEEEE. The CDR3 coding sequence is TGTGCCAGCAGCTTGCCGACCGGGAGGAACTACAATGAGCAGTTCTTC. Translated: CASSLPTGRNYNEQFF.

V is TRBV19 and J is TRBJ2-1, with TRBD2 matching over 11 bases. The CDR3 has 15 residues. Germline CDR1 is LNHDA and CDR2 is SQIVND (reference sequence). V lost 5 bases to trimming and J lost 5 bases; unmatched junction nucleotides: 5. The CDR3 loop is CASSVPTSGNNEQFF. Written as DNA, the CDR3 is TGTGCCAGTAGTGTACCGACTAGCGGGAACAATGAGCAGTTCTTC.

In this sample, this clonotype turned up once. The chain joins TRBV5-1 to TRBJ2-1; 9 nucleotides match TRBD2. Trimming at V came to 2 bases and at J to 4 bases, leaving 4 bases not matched to a gene. CDR3 length: 15 residues. From germline, CDR1 is SGHRS and CDR2 YFSETQ. CDR3 sequence reads: CASSFLAGTYNEQFF. Here the CDR3 DNA reads TGCGCCAGCAGCTTCCTAGCGGGAACTTACAATGAGCAGTTCTTC.

Only one count was recorded for this clonotype. This rearrangement joins TRBV28 to TRBJ2-3; TRBD2 aligns across 9 bases. With 5 bases clipped from V and 4 bases from J, the junction kept 7 bases outside the gene matches. Germline-derived CDR1 and CDR2 are MDHEN and SYDVKM. The CDR3 is 15 residues long. The CDR3 DNA sequence: TGTGCCAGCAGTCTGATGGGCGGGAGGGCAGATACGCAGTATTTT. Translated: CASSLMGGRADTQYF.

V gene TRBV9 combines with J gene TRBJ1-1; perhaps TRBD1 as D (6 bases). V lost 4 bases, J lost 6 bases, and 19 bases lay in between. Germline CDR1 SGDLS, CDR2 YYNGEE. This CDR3 contains 15 residues. CDR3 DNA: TGTGCCAGCAGCACCCAGGGGCGCGGGTTGTCTGAAGCTTTCTTT. Its translation is CASSTQGRGLSEAFF.

V is TRBV29-1 and J is TRBJ2-7; D may be TRBD1 (5 bases). The CDR3 covers 13 residues. Trimming cost V 7 bases and J 0 bases, with 13 bases left between them. Germline CDR1 SQVTM, CDR2 ANQGSEA. The CDR3 protein is CSAQGPTSYEQYF. In nucleotides, the CDR3 is TGCAGCGCCCAGGGTCCAACCTCCTACGAGCAGTACTTC.